This TCR beta chain was recorded in a study of T cell responses to AZD1222 COVID-19 vaccine. Trimming shortened V by 4 bases and J by 5 bases, and 9 bases separated the two germline ends. Germline-derived CDR1 and CDR2 are SNHLY and FYNNEI. This CDR3 has 13 residues. Assay: immunoSEQ multiplex PCR; the TCRdb copy retains only in-frame clones and omits some. The sample shows some 100,000 clones, about 88% of them seen only once. The sequences come from peripheral blood, collected on day 0 of AZD1222 vaccination. The genes are TRBV2 and TRBJ2-1; TRBD2 is a possible D gene (6 bases). The sequence derives from an adult in good health. The CDR3 sequence: CASSVDYHNEQFF. CDR3 bases: TGTGCCAGCAGTGTGGACTACCACAATGAGCAGTTCTTC. The full variable domain, in which reference TRBV2 and TRBJ2-1 provide the parts outside the CDR3, is EPEVTQTPSHQVTQMGQEVILRCVPISNHLYFYWYRQILGQKVEFLVSFYNNEISEKSEIFDDQFSVERPDGSNFTLKIRSTKLEDSAMYFCASSVDYHNEQFFGPGTRLTVL.